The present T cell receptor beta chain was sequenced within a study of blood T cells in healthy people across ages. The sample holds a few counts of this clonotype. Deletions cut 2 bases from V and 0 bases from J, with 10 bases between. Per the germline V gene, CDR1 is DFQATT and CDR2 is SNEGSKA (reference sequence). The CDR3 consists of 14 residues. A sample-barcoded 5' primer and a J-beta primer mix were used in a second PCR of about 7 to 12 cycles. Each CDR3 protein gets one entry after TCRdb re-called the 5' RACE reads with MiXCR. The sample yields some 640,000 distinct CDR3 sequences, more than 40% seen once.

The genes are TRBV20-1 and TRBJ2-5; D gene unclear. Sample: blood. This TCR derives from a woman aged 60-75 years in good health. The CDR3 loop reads CSARQSADQETQYF. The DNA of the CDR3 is TGCAGTGCTAGACAGAGCGCCGACCAAGAGACCCAGTACTTC.